The rows below give T cell receptor beta chains drawn from one sample of a study of molecular identifiers for immune sequencing clone quantification. Each CDR3 protein is one row after TCRdb ran MiXCR on the PCR reads. The table lists about 500,000 distinct CDR3 sequences, around 21% of them singletons. Sequences were obtained from naive CD8+ T cells from blood, with Jurkat cell RNA spiked in. Receptor source: a human donor in good health. Some libraries in this study had Jurkat cell RNA spiked in. Both conserved end residues are part of each CDR3. A D gene is named only where the DNA matches it firmly.

TRBD2 TRBV4-2 CASSQEGISGDYEQYF
TRBD1 TRBV20-1 CSAPGQGKGEKTEAFF
TRBD2 TRBV4-2 CASSQTAGGWEQYF
TRBD1 TRBV29-1 CSAGDRQAYEQYF
NA TRBV11-2 CASSLGQFNEKLFF
NA TRBV6-6 CASSYITTEAFF
NA TRBV6-5 CASSPLGGVTSPLHF
TRBD1 TRBV12-3/TRBV12-4 CASSTDLGTESYEQYF
NA TRBV7-9 CASSLEATGVNEKLFF
NA TRBV7-9 CASSLGGEAWTDTQYF
TRBD2 TRBV27 CASSSSGLAGQETQYF
NA TRBV9 CASSMDLTDTQYF
NA TRBV4-1 CASSHHREGGYEQYF
NA TRBV20-1 CSATVFHGTGELYF
NA TRBV6-5 CASSYSRGGDTQYF
TRBD2 TRBV7-9 CASSLQSGGASDTQYF
NA TRBV28 CASSEFVDEQFF
NA TRBV9 CASSTGGTSTDTQYF
NA TRBV20-1 CSARDTWANTEAFF
NA TRBV6-5 CASRLMGRSEAFF
TRBD2 TRBV4-1 CASSLRATGLVADTQYF
TRBD1 TRBV6-2/TRBV6-3 CASSYQGQGFVDEQFF
TRBD1 TRBV15 CATSSGGWTGTYEQYF
NA TRBV6-1 CASTYTYNEQFF
TRBD1 TRBV10-3 CAIRDRGEQYF
NA TRBV29-1 CSVVEGNDEQYF
NA TRBV27 CASSLSRTNNQPQHF